The clone carrying this TCR beta chain was seen many times. No antigen is known for it. The whole isolated RNA underwent reverse transcription, so sequencing captured expressed TCRB transcripts. Sequencing of naive, central memory and regulatory T cell samples gave an average of roughly 3.5 million reads. Libraries were prepared by immunoSEQ multiplex PCR; TCRdb keeps only in-frame clonotypes and omits some of them. The table lists 130,000 or so clones, 9% to 10% of them singletons. This CDR3 comprises 17 residues. Trimming stripped 5 bases from V and 0 bases from J, with 17 bases between. The germline CDR1 and CDR2 sequences are ENHRY and SYGVKD. The data originate from a study of beta chain features in type 1 diabetes. Whole-study results and caveats: Highly expressing activated T cells could be over-counted with a cDNA template.

CD4+ cells of the naive, central memory, regulatory and stem cell-like memory types were sorted via CD45RO/CCR7/CD25/CD127/CD95/CD27. The authors obtained over 95% purity in all sorted populations. Sequenced sample: central memory CD4+ T cells from blood. The rearrangement links TRBV10-3 to TRBJ2-1; D is perhaps TRBD1 (5 bases). This receptor was taken from a woman aged 40 to 50 in good health. CDR3 coding DNA: TGTGCCATCAGTCCGGGTGACAGAGACCGCTCCTACAATGAGCAGTTCTTC. This sequence encodes CAISPGDRDRSYNEQFF.